The rows below give T cell receptor beta chains drawn from one sample of a study of blood T cell repertoires in COVID-19. Sequenced by immunoSEQ multiplex PCR; TCRdb stores in-frame clones only, minus some. Among a few hundred thousand clones listed, approximately 86% were seen once. The source material was PBMCs or T cells enriched from blood (not recorded which). The receptors originated from a woman aged 25 to 45 who had been exposed to COVID-19. Each CDR3 is given with its conserved first and last residue. Fields, in order: clone size, D gene, J gene, V gene, CDR3 DNA, CDR3 protein. A D gene is named only where the DNA matches it firmly. Rows may omit the clone size; those that give it use once, few, many or a size class.

clone size: few
D gene: TRBD1
J gene: TRBJ1-2
V gene: TRBV7-2
CDR3 DNA: TGTGCCAGCAGCCGCGACAGGGGCAACTATGGCTACACCTTC
CDR3 protein: CASSRDRGNYGYTF

clone size: -
D gene: TRBD1
J gene: TRBJ1-5
V gene: TRBV11-2
CDR3 DNA: TGTGCCAGCAGCCCCCGCGCAGGGGGGCCCCAGCATTTT
CDR3 protein: CASSPRAGGPQHF

clone size: -
D gene: TRBD1
J gene: TRBJ1-2
V gene: TRBV3-1/TRBV3-2
CDR3 DNA: TGTGCCAGCAGCCAGACAGGGGGAAGCCCTAACGGCTATGGCTACACCTTC
CDR3 protein: CASSQTGGSPNGYGYTF

clone size: -
D gene: -
J gene: TRBJ2-7
V gene: TRBV6-5
CDR3 DNA: TGTGCCAGCTCACAAACTAGCTCCTACGAGCAGTACTTC
CDR3 protein: CASSQTSSYEQYF

clone size: -
D gene: -
J gene: TRBJ1-2
V gene: TRBV5-1
CDR3 DNA: TGCGCCAGTCGCACGTCGCAGGCGGGTCTATGGCGCTACACCTTC
CDR3 protein: CASRTSQAGLWRYTF

clone size: -
D gene: -
J gene: TRBJ2-7
V gene: TRBV24-1
CDR3 DNA: TGTGCCACCGGGACTCCAAGCTCCTACGAGCAGTACTTC
CDR3 protein: CATGTPSSYEQYF

clone size: -
D gene: TRBD1
J gene: TRBJ2-5
V gene: TRBV7-3
CDR3 DNA: TGTGCCAGCAGCTTACGGCAGGGGGCGGGAGAGACCCAGTACTTC
CDR3 protein: CASSLRQGAGETQYF

clone size: -
D gene: -
J gene: TRBJ1-2
V gene: TRBV15
CDR3 DNA: TGTGCCACCAGCAGAGCTTCCTTTTCCGGTGGCTACACCTTC
CDR3 protein: CATSRASFSGGYTF

clone size: -
D gene: -
J gene: TRBJ1-5
V gene: TRBV7-8
CDR3 DNA: TGTGCCAGCAGTAGCGGCTTGGGAGGGAGCAATCAGCCCCAGCATTTT
CDR3 protein: CASSSGLGGSNQPQHF

clone size: -
D gene: TRBD1
J gene: TRBJ2-2
V gene: TRBV5-1
CDR3 DNA: TGCGCCAGCAGCTTGGGACAGGGAAGTACCGGGGAGCTGTTTTTT
CDR3 protein: CASSLGQGSTGELFF

clone size: -
D gene: TRBD1
J gene: TRBJ1-2
V gene: TRBV2
CDR3 DNA: TGTGCCAGCAACCCGACAGGGTTGATTGGTTACACCTTC
CDR3 protein: CASNPTGLIGYTF

clone size: -
D gene: -
J gene: TRBJ1-6
V gene: TRBV14
CDR3 DNA: TGTGCCAGCAGCCAGGAGGGTTCACCCCTCCACTTT
CDR3 protein: CASSQEGSPLHF

clone size: once
D gene: -
J gene: TRBJ1-2
V gene: TRBV30
CDR3 DNA: TGTGCCTGGAGTGGTACCGTTGGGCACTATGGCTACACCTTC
CDR3 protein: CAWSGTVGHYGYTF

clone size: few
D gene: -
J gene: TRBJ1-6
V gene: TRBV19
CDR3 DNA: TGTGCCAGTAGTATTCGAACCCAGGGAGGCATTCGGCCCCTCCACTTT
CDR3 protein: CASSIRTQGGIRPLHF

clone size: -
D gene: -
J gene: TRBJ1-5
V gene: TRBV10-2
CDR3 DNA: TGCGCCAGCAGTTTAGGGGGGGAGACTCAGCCCCAGCATTTT
CDR3 protein: CASSLGGETQPQHF

clone size: -
D gene: TRBD1
J gene: TRBJ1-1
V gene: TRBV29-1
CDR3 DNA: TGCAGCGTTGATGAGGGACAGGGGGTCGCTTTCTTT
CDR3 protein: CSVDEGQGVAFF

clone size: -
D gene: TRBD1
J gene: TRBJ2-3
V gene: TRBV27
CDR3 DNA: TGTGCCAGCAGTTCCTTTACAGGGGCAGGCACAGATACGCAGTATTTT
CDR3 protein: CASSSFTGAGTDTQYF

clone size: -
D gene: -
J gene: TRBJ1-5
V gene: TRBV2
CDR3 DNA: TGTGCCAGCAGTGAACGGACAGAGAATCAGCCCCAGCATTTT
CDR3 protein: CASSERTENQPQHF

clone size: -
D gene: -
J gene: TRBJ1-4
V gene: TRBV27
CDR3 DNA: TGTGCCAGCAGTTTGAGACAGAATGAAAAACTGTTTTTT
CDR3 protein: CASSLRQNEKLFF

clone size: -
D gene: -
J gene: TRBJ2-2
V gene: TRBV19
CDR3 DNA: TGTGCCAGTAGTCTCCGGACTGTTACCGCTGGGCTGTTTTTT
CDR3 protein: CASSLRTVTAGLFF

clone size: once
D gene: -
J gene: TRBJ2-1
V gene: TRBV5-4
CDR3 DNA: TGTGCCAGCAGCTCCCAGGGGGGCGACAATGAGCAGTTCTTC
CDR3 protein: CASSSQGGDNEQFF

clone size: -
D gene: TRBD1
J gene: TRBJ1-2
V gene: TRBV5-8
CDR3 DNA: TGTGCCAGCATCCCCAGGACAGGGAGGAATGGCTACACCTTC
CDR3 protein: CASIPRTGRNGYTF